This TCR beta chain originates from a study of regulatory T cells in long-lasting Graves disease. J was trimmed by 10 bases and V by 4 bases; bases with no gene match: 13. The CDR3 is 14 residues long. The germline gives CDR1 DFQATT, CDR2 SNEGSKA (reference sequence). TCR beta libraries were built with iRepertoire HTBI primers and Arm-PCR of CDR3 regions. TCRdb recomputed calls from the multiplex PCR reads with MiXCR, one row per CDR3 protein. The table shows roughly 610,000 distinct CDR3 sequences, with about 15% occurring only once. Stated time point: newly diagnosed GD, antithyroid drugs for less than 3 months. Researchers made the TCR library from RNA that was extracted from PBMCs. This same sample was also taken into another study, of T cells in Graves' hyperthyroidism and ophthalmopathy.

The gene calls are TRBV20-1 and TRBJ2-1; TRBD2 matches 7 bases. This TCR was recovered from a woman aged 30 to 39 with Graves disease. Material: peripheral blood mononuclear cells (PBMCs), obtained at new diagnosis, from a patient treated with antithyroid drugs. CDR3 amino acids: CSATPSSGAVEQFF. In DNA form, the CDR3 reads TGCAGTGCTACCCCCTCCAGCGGGGCGGTGGAGCAGTTCTTC.